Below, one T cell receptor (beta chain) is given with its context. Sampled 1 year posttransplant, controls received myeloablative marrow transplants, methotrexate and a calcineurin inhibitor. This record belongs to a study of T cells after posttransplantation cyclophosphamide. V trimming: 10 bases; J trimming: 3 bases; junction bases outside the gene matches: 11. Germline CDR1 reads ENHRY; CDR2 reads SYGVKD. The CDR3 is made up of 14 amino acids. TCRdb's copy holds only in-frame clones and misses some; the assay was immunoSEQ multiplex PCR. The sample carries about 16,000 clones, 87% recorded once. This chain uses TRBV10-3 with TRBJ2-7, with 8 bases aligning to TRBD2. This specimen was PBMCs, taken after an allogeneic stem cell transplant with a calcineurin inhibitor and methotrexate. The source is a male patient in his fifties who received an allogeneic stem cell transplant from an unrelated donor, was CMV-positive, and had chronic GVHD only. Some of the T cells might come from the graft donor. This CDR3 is CATDTGGGDYEQYF. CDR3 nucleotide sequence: TGTGCCACAGACACGGGAGGGGGGGACTACGAGCAGTACTTC.